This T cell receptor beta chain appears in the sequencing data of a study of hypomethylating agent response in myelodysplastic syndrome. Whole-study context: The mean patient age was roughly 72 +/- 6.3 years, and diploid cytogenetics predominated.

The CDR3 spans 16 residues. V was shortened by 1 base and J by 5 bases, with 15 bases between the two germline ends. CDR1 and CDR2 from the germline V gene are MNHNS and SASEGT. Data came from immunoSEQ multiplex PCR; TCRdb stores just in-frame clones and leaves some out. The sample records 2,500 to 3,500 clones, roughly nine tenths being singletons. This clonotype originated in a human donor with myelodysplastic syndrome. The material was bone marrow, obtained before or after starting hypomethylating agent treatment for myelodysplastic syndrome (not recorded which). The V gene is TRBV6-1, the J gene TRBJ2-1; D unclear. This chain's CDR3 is CASSEDLRQGHNEQFF. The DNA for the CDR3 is TGTGCCAGCAGTGAAGATCTGCGCCAAGGGCACAATGAGCAGTTCTTC.